The rows below give T cell receptor beta chains drawn from one sample of a study of identical twins. TCRdb re-called the 5' RACE reads with MiXCR, one entry per CDR3 protein. The sample contains over 600,000 distinct CDR3 sequences, 21% of which appear only once. This same sample was also part of a study on T cells expressing NK-cell markers.

The sequenced material came from PBMCs. The receptors derive from a woman under 30 in good health. CDR3s include the opening cysteine and the closing phenylalanine or tryptophan. The D gene is left open where the match is weak. Clone size is stated in some rows and not others, as once, few, many or a class when expanded.

cdr3_length clone_size j_call d_call v_call cdr3_aa cdr3_nt
14 few TRBJ1-4 TRBD1 TRBV7-9 CASSSPGQGEKLFF TGTGCCAGCAGCTCACCGGGACAGGGCGAAAAACTGTTTTTT
16 few TRBJ2-1 TRBD2 TRBV9 CASSAGTSGSVYEQFF TGTGCCAGCAGCGCCGGGACTAGCGGGAGTGTTTACGAGCAGTTCTTC
15 NA TRBJ1-1 NA TRBV5-1 CASSLSRVLGTEAFF TGCGCCAGCAGCCTGTCGCGGGTTCTGGGCACTGAAGCTTTCTTT
15 NA TRBJ2-7 NA TRBV5-1 CASSPPGRASYEQYF TGCGCCAGCAGCCCACCGGGAAGGGCGTCCTACGAGCAGTACTTC
14 many TRBJ2-3 TRBD1 TRBV7-9 CASDWTGSTDTQYF TGTGCCAGCGACTGGACAGGTAGCACAGATACGCAGTATTTT
14 few TRBJ1-1 NA TRBV20-1 CSARALSWSGEAFF TGCAGTGCTAGAGCCCTGTCCTGGTCGGGTGAAGCTTTCTTT
14 few TRBJ2-1 NA TRBV20-1 CSVPRLGSYNEQFF TGCAGTGTCCCCCGACTGGGCTCCTACAATGAGCAGTTCTTC
12 NA TRBJ2-7 TRBD2 TRBV20-1 CSFSGRVYEQYF TGCAGTTTTAGCGGGAGGGTGTACGAGCAGTACTTC
12 few TRBJ1-6 TRBD1 TRBV20-1 CSAGQENSPLHF TGCAGTGCTGGACAGGAGAATTCACCCCTCCACTTT
12 NA TRBJ1-2 NA TRBV18 CASSNQGGGYTF TGTGCCAGCTCGAACCAGGGAGGAGGCTACACCTTC
16 NA TRBJ2-1 TRBD1 TRBV5-5 CASSRQGYYSGNEQFF TGTGCCAGCAGTCGACAGGGTTACTATTCGGGGAATGAGCAGTTCTTC
16 NA TRBJ1-1 TRBD1 TRBV7-2 CASSLEAGGWHTEAFF TGTGCCAGCAGCTTGGAGGCAGGGGGGTGGCACACTGAAGCTTTCTTT
15 few TRBJ2-1 NA TRBV12-3/TRBV12-4 CASRPRDGANNEQFF TGTGCCAGCAGACCCCGGGACGGGGCGAACAATGAGCAGTTCTTC
15 many TRBJ2-2 NA TRBV4-2 CASSQVGTNTGELFF TGTGCCAGCAGCCAAGTGGGGACGAACACCGGGGAGCTGTTTTTT
17 few TRBJ2-1 NA TRBV6-1 CASSPRGVSGSYNEQFF TGTGCCAGCAGTCCCCGGGGAGTATCAGGATCCTACAATGAGCAGTTCTTC
15 few TRBJ2-5 NA TRBV13 CASSSPRLVEETQYF TGTGCCAGCAGCAGTCCCCGACTAGTGGAGGAGACCCAGTACTTC
16 few TRBJ1-1 NA TRBV20-1 CSATASGTAINTEAFF TGCAGTGCTACAGCCTCCGGGACGGCTATTAACACTGAAGCTTTCTTT
13 many TRBJ1-2 NA TRBV12-3/TRBV12-4 CASSFAGNYGYTF TGTGCCAGCAGTTTCGCAGGAAACTATGGCTACACCTTC
15 few TRBJ2-7 NA TRBV7-2 CASSLVSAVSYEQYF TGTGCCAGCAGCTTAGTCTCGGCAGTCTCCTACGAGCAGTACTTC
14 NA TRBJ2-1 TRBD2 TRBV27 CASTGRASYNEQFF TGTGCCAGCACCGGGAGGGCCTCCTACAATGAGCAGTTCTTC
11 few TRBJ2-4 NA TRBV7-9 CATDTPGEQYF TGTGCCACTGACACCCCAGGGGAACAGTACTTC
15 few TRBJ2-1 TRBD2 TRBV11-2 CASSAPGLAGHEQFF TGTGCCAGCAGCGCTCCGGGACTAGCGGGACACGAGCAGTTCTTC
16 many TRBJ2-2 NA TRBV12-3/TRBV12-4 CASSSQGRLNTGELFF TGTGCCAGCAGTTCTCAGGGCAGGCTGAACACCGGGGAGCTGTTTTTT
15 few TRBJ2-3 TRBD2 TRBV7-2 CASRRDYYSTDTQYF TGTGCCAGCAGGAGGGACTATTACAGCACAGATACGCAGTATTTT
13 few TRBJ2-7 NA TRBV6-2/TRBV6-3 CASSYLRTYEQYF TGTGCCAGCAGTTATCTAAGGACCTACGAGCAGTACTTC
13 few TRBJ1-2 NA TRBV12-3/TRBV12-4 CASSLMAEYGYTF TGTGCCAGCAGTCTTATGGCGGAGTATGGCTACACCTTC
13 many TRBJ1-1 NA TRBV5-1 CASSLGGVAEAFF TGCGCCAGCAGCCTCGGGGGAGTCGCTGAAGCTTTCTTT
11 few TRBJ1-1 NA TRBV20-1 CSTQKNTEAFF TGCAGTACACAGAAGAACACTGAAGCTTTCTTT
15 few TRBJ2-7 TRBD1 TRBV5-6 CASSLDATGSHEQYF TGTGCCAGCAGCTTGGACGCGACAGGGTCCCACGAGCAGTACTTC
15 NA TRBJ1-2 NA TRBV7-9 CASSLGAGQLLDYTF TGTGCCAGCAGCTTAGGTGCGGGTCAGCTTTTGGACTACACCTTC
11 NA TRBJ2-3 NA TRBV20-1 CSAAGRDTQYF TGCAGTGCAGCCGGTCGCGATACGCAGTATTTT
12 many TRBJ2-7 NA TRBV5-5 CASSQQGYEQYF TGTGCCAGCAGTCAACAGGGCTACGAGCAGTACTTC